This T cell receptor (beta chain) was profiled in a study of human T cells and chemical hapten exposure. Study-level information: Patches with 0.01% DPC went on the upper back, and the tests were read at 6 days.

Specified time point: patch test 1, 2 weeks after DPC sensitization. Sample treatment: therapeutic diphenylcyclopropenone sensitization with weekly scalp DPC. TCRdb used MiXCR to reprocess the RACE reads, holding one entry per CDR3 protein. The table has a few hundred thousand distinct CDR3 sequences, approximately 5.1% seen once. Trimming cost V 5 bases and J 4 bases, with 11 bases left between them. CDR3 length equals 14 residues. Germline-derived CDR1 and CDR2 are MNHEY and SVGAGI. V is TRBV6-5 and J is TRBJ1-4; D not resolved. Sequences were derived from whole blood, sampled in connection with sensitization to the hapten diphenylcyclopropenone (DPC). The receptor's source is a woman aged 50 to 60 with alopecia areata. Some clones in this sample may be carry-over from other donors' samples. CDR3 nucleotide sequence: TGTGCCAGCAGTCCCTCCATCGGTAATGAAAAACTGTTTTTT. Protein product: CASSPSIGNEKLFF.